A single sample gave rise to the 14 T cell receptor beta chains below, sequenced in a study of STAT5B mutations in CD4+ large granular lymphocyte leukemia (dated by TCRdb to the early 2020s). Receptors were amplified or captured by the immunoSEQ multiplex PCR assay. TCRdb carries this immuneACCESS record with in-frame sequences only. Its versions omit some clonotypes, under half of them owing to an unresolved V gene in the studies checked, with the rest unexplained. Across this sample there are approximately 30,000 clones, with 65% to 85% seen only once. 2.1% of the sample comes from the top ten. The sample comprised CD4+ T cells from blood buffy coats. These receptor sequences come from a human donor in good health.

The chain has TRBV12-5 and TRBJ1-5; TRBD1 is a possible D gene (6 bases). CDR1 is LGHNT, CDR2 FRNRAP, per germline. V lost 1 base and J 6 bases, leaving 10 bases between the germline ends. The CDR3 has 14 residues. CDR3 in DNA: TGTGCTAGTGGTTTGGACAGGGTGGGTCAGCCCCAGCATTTT. It yields the protein CASGLDRVGQPQHF.

The rearrangement joins TRBV19 to TRBJ2-1, with 13 positions matching TRBD2. The V gene's germline CDR1 is LNHDA and CDR2 SQIVND (reference sequence). This CDR3 is built from 16 residues. The V and J ends lost 4 bases and 8 bases, in that order; junction bases with no gene match: 8. The chain's CDR3 is CASSRPTSGGADEQFF. In DNA, the CDR3 is TGTGCCAGTAGTAGACCCACTAGCGGGGGGGCCGATGAGCAGTTCTTC.

The rearrangement uses TRBV9 and TRBJ2-3; tentative D call: TRBD2 (6 bases). CDR1 and CDR2 (germline): SGDLS, YYNGEE. The germline V and J ends were trimmed by 1 base and 0 bases, with 18 bases remaining between them. CDR3 length equals 18 residues. CDR3 region: CASSVKAGPRFSTDTQYF. The CDR3 region has the DNA TGTGCCAGCAGCGTAAAGGCGGGGCCACGATTTAGCACAGATACGCAGTATTTT.

V gene TRBV18 combines with J gene TRBJ2-4; the D gene is possibly TRBD2 (5 bases). V was trimmed by 0 bases and J by 16 bases, leaving 13 bases between them. Germline V gene lookup returns CDR1 KGHSH and CDR2 LQKENI. This CDR3 comprises 12 residues. The CDR3 spells CASSPPFERTYF. For the CDR3, the DNA is TGTGCCAGCTCACCACCGTTTGAGCGGACCTACTTC.

The chain couples TRBV7-6 to TRBJ2-2; D is unclear. The CDR3 covers 14 residues. The V gene's germline CDR1 is SGHVS and CDR2 FNYEAQ. The V end was cut by 0 bases, the J end by 6 bases, with 8 bases between. CDR3 residues: CASSLAPFSGELFF. The CDR3 DNA reads as TGTGCCAGCAGCTTAGCGCCGTTTTCCGGGGAGCTGTTTTTT.

This clone appeared a single time. The chain uses TRBV5-4 and TRBJ2-2; 10 nucleotides align to TRBD2. Germline V gives CDR1 SGHNT, CDR2 YYREEE (reference sequence). The CDR3 loop spans 17 amino acids. Losses at the gene ends were 3 bases for V and 7 bases for J; bases not matched to a gene: 12. CDR3 residues: CASSSERIAGGGGELFF. The CDR3, as DNA: TGTGCCAGCAGCTCCGAACGCATAGCGGGAGGAGGCGGGGAGCTGTTTTTT.

The chain uses TRBV28 and TRBJ1-4; weak D call: TRBD1 (5 bases). Germline-derived CDR1 and CDR2 are MDHEN and SYDVKM. The CDR3 is 16 residues long. Trimming left V 6 bases short and J 0 bases short, with 14 bases between. DNA of the CDR3: TGTGCCAGCAGCGAGCAGGGATTTGCAACTAATGAAAAACTGTTTTTT. Translation gives CASSEQGFATNEKLFF.

V usage is TRBV30 and J usage is TRBJ1-6; D remains unclear. Trimming took 2 bases from V and 7 from J, leaving 9 bases between them. Germline loops: CDR1 GTSNPN, CDR2 SVGIG (reference sequence). This CDR3 region has 13 residues. CDR3 protein: CAWSSQPNSPLHF. The CDR3, as DNA: TGTGCCTGGAGTAGCCAGCCGAATTCACCCCTCCACTTT. The full variable domain, completed using reference TRBV30 and TRBJ1-6, is SQTIHQWPATLVQPVGSPLSLECTVEGTSNPNLYWYRQAAGRGLQLLFYSVGIGQISSEVPQNLSASRPQDRQFILSSKKLLLSDSGFYLCAWSSQPNSPLHFGNGTRLTVT.

This chain links TRBV12-5 with TRBJ1-1; D not certain. V shed 2 bases and J shed 1 base, with 8 bases lying between them. This CDR3 has 14 amino acids. The germline gives CDR1 LGHNT, CDR2 FRNRAP. Here the CDR3 reads CASGLRQQNTEAFF. For the CDR3, the DNA is TGTGCTAGTGGTTTGAGGCAGCAGAACACTGAAGCTTTCTTT.

The CDR3 is CASRISSGNTIYF. The CDR3 region has the DNA TGTGCCAGTAGAATCAGCTCTGGAAACACCATATATTTT. The rearrangement uses TRBV19 and TRBJ1-3, with D unclear. Germline CDR1 LNHDA, CDR2 SQIVND (reference sequence). V lost 6 bases and J 0 bases, leaving 6 bases between the germline ends. This CDR3 is built from 13 residues.

DNA for the CDR3: TGTGCCTGGAGCAACCCGGTGGGGGGGCTCGGGCACGAGCAGTACTTC. Amino acids: CAWSNPVGGLGHEQYF. The chain joins TRBV30 to TRBJ2-7; tentatively, D is TRBD2 (7 bases). CDR3 size: 16 residues. V was cut by 3 bases and J by 5 bases, with 23 bases left in between. Germline-derived CDR1 and CDR2 are GTSNPN and SVGIG (reference sequence).

The chain uses TRBV10-3 and TRBJ1-3; D is uncertain. This CDR3 is built from 14 residues. V lost 2 bases to trimming and J lost 0 bases, with 5 bases between them. From germline, CDR1 is ENHRY and CDR2 SYGVKD. As DNA, the CDR3 is TGTGCCATCAGTGAGCTGATCTCTGGAAACACCATATATTTT. This translates into CAISELISGNTIYF.

This chain links TRBV28 with TRBJ2-1; maybe TRBD1 (6 bases). Between the trimmed V and J ends, which lost 3 bases and 12 bases, there was a span of 12 bases. The CDR3 has 12 amino acids. The V gene's germline CDR1 is MDHEN and CDR2 SYDVKM. CDR3 loop: CASSFGQRGQFF. CDR3 DNA: TGTGCCAGCAGTTTCGGACAGAGGGGGCAGTTCTTC. Combining the CDR3 with reference TRBV28 and TRBJ2-1 gives the whole variable domain DVKVTQSSRYLVKRTGEKVFLECVQDMDHENMFWYRQDPGLGLRLIYFSYDVKMKEKGDIPEGYSVSREKKERFSLILESASTNQTSMYLCASSFGQRGQFFGPGTRLTVL.

This clone was counted only a few times. The chain is built from TRBV30 and TRBJ1-6; D is perhaps TRBD1 (6 bases). CDR3 size: 13 residues. The V end lost 3 bases, the J end lost 8 bases, and 11 bases lay between the germline ends. CDR1 is GTSNPN and CDR2 is SVGIG in the germline V gene (reference sequence). The CDR3: CAWRGNRDSPLHF. CDR3 nucleotide sequence: TGTGCCTGGAGAGGTAACAGGGATTCACCCCTCCACTTT.